Described below is a single T cell receptor beta chain sequence and its context. Its matching antigen is unknown. This specimen comes from a study of T cell responses to AZD1222 COVID-19 vaccine. Whole-study results and caveats: Once two AZD1222 doses were given, Spike-specific TCR breadth and depth went up. In all cases, repertoires were sampled only after the peak T cell response. Unmutated regions of variants are reportedly targeted by nearly half of spike-specific TCRs.

CDR1 SGHVS and CDR2 FQNEAQ come from the germline V gene. The junction had 8 bases not matched to a gene; V was cut back by 3 bases and J by 2 bases. The CDR3 is made up of 17 amino acids. Produced via immunoSEQ multiplex PCR; TCRdb's table is partial and in-frame only. The data hold roughly 90,000 clones, with approximately 89% observed a single time. This chain links TRBV7-8 with TRBJ2-3; 10 nucleotides agree with TRBD2. The TCR sequence derives from an adult who received the AZD1222 COVID-19 vaccine. The sequences come from peripheral blood, collected 28 days after the second AZD1222 dose. The CDR3 DNA sequence: TGTGCCAGCAGCTTGCTGCTAGCGGGGGCCCACACAGATACGCAGTATTTT. Its protein product is CASSLLLAGAHTDTQYF.